The TCR beta chain described here comes from a study of cytomegalovirus exposure and HLA in healthy donors. The study, taken as a whole, reports: Trimming of TCR beta V- and J-genes showed a link, identified in a later analysis, to a missense DCLRE1C variant. Later on, analysis showed that most CMV-associated TCR beta chains appeared to be HLA-restricted.

Primers: 60 Vbeta forward and 13 Jbeta reverse. Libraries were prepared by immunoSEQ multiplex PCR; TCRdb keeps only in-frame clonotypes and omits some of them. The sample contains about 160,000 clones, around 80% of which appear only once. The CDR3 has 18 residues. Germline loops: CDR1 SEHNR, CDR2 FQNEAQ (reference sequence). The germline V and J ends were trimmed by 5 bases and 0 bases, with 17 bases remaining between them. A remark on this clone: Its specificity is unknown.

What was sequenced was PBMCs. This TCR came from a young man in good health and CMV-seropositive. The rearrangement links TRBV7-9 to TRBJ1-6; TRBD1 is a possible D gene (5 bases). CDR3 sequence (DNA): TGTGCCAGCAGCCTAGGGTTTGGGGCGAGCTCCTATAATTCACCCCTCCACTTT. It specifies CASSLGFGASSYNSPLHF.